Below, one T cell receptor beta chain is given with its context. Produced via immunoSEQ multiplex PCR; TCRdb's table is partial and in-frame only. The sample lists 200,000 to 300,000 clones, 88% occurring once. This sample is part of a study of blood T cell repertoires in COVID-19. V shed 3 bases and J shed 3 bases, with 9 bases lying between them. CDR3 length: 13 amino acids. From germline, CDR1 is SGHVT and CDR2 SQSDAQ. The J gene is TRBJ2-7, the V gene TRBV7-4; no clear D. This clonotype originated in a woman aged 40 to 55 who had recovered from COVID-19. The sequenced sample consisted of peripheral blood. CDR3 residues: CASSFPPYYEQYF. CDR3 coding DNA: TGTGCCAGCAGCTTCCCCCCCTACTACGAGCAGTACTTC.